Each of the 10 T cell receptor beta chains below was sequenced from the same sample in a study of blood T cell repertoires in COVID-19 (dated by TCRdb to the early 2020s). The method was the immunoSEQ multiplex PCR assay. TCRdb holds this immuneACCESS table with in-frame rearrangements only. Some clones are missing; in checked studies, unresolved V genes explain under half, and the rest has no known cause. The table for this sample lists 120,000 or so clones; 80% to 90% of them were counted only once. The ten largest clones take up more than 15% of the sample. Sequenced: peripheral blood. Receptors were obtained from a woman aged 55-70 years with acute or convalescent COVID-19.

V usage is TRBV11-2 and J usage is TRBJ1-1; D is uncertain. Germline V CDR1 and CDR2: SGHAT, FQNNGV. Trimming stripped 3 bases from V and 5 bases from J, with 10 bases between. The CDR3 is 13 residues long. CDR3 in DNA: TGTGCCAGCAGCTTGGGCACCCTGACTGAAGCTTTCTTT. Residues: CASSLGTLTEAFF. The full variable domain, with the rest looked up from reference TRBV11-2 and TRBJ1-1, is EAGVAQSPRYKIIEKRQSVAFWCNPISGHATLYWYQQILGQGPKLLIQFQNNGVVDDSQLPKDRFSAERLKGVDSTLKIQPAKLEDSAVYLCASSLGTLTEAFFGQGTRLTVV.

The genes are TRBV6-5 and TRBJ1-2; D ambiguous. CDR3 length: 13 residues. Germline values: CDR1 MNHEY, CDR2 SVGAGI. V dropped 6 bases and J dropped 4 bases, with 12 bases sitting between them. The CDR3 DNA reads as TGTGCCAGCAGAGTACTGTCTGGCTATGGCTACACCTTC. It codes for CASRVLSGYGYTF.

The J gene is TRBJ2-3, the V gene TRBV9, with a tentative D call TRBD2 (6 bases). The germline V gene encodes CDR1 SGDLS and CDR2 YYNGEE. V lost 5 bases and J lost 3, with 13 bases in between. This CDR3 contains 14 residues. The CDR3 DNA follows: TGTGCCAGCAGGAAAGGCGGGGTTACAGATACGCAGTATTTT. Protein sequence: CASRKGGVTDTQYF.

This clone was seen a few times. This chain connects TRBV13 to TRBJ2-3, with 7 nucleotides matching TRBD2. The V segment lost 4 bases and the J segment 2 bases; nucleotides outside the gene matches: 12. Germline CDR1 PRHDT, CDR2 FYEKMQ (reference sequence). CDR3 length equals 17 residues. CDR3: CASSYPSGASTTDTQYF. Written as DNA, the CDR3 is TGTGCCAGCAGCTACCCCAGCGGGGCCTCCACCACAGATACGCAGTATTTT.

The CDR3 sequence: CASSQVPGQSSYEQYF. The CDR3 region has the DNA TGCGCCAGCAGCCAAGTTCCGGGACAGTCCTCCTACGAGCAGTACTTC. V usage is TRBV4-1 and J usage is TRBJ2-7, with 7 bases lining up with TRBD1. Germline values: CDR1 MGHRA, CDR2 YSYEKL. Germline trimming cut 1 base from V and 0 bases from J; bases unmatched to any gene: 6. This CDR3 is 16 amino acids long.

The rearrangement uses TRBV3-1 (or the pseudogene TRBV3-2) and TRBJ1-6; 9 bases fit TRBD1. The CDR3 spans 15 residues. The V gene's germline CDR1 is LGHDT and CDR2 YNNKEL (reference sequence). V lost 3 bases, J lost 10 bases, and 7 bases stayed unmatched. The CDR3 loop is CASSHQRTGVSPLHF. The CDR3 DNA reads TGTGCCAGCAGCCATCAAAGGACAGGGGTCTCACCCCTCCACTTT.

J is TRBJ2-2 and V is TRBV2; tentatively, D is TRBD1 (6 bases). V dropped 5 bases and J dropped 0 bases, with 16 bases sitting between them. CDR1 and CDR2 from the germline V gene are SNHLY and FYNNEI. The CDR3 sequence is 17 residues long. The CDR3 coding sequence is TGTGCCAGCAGTTTGGACAGTCCTCGCGCGAACACCGGGGAGCTGTTTTTT. It codes for CASSLDSPRANTGELFF.

The V gene is TRBV7-2, the J gene TRBJ1-6, with a tentative D call TRBD1 (5 bases). CDR1 is SGHTA, CDR2 FQGNSA, per germline. CDR3 size: 16 residues. V dropped 1 base and J dropped 6 bases, with 13 bases sitting between them. The DNA of the CDR3 is TGTGCCAGCAGCTTAGAAGGTCCCAGGGTTAATTCACCCCTCCACTTT. This gives the protein CASSLEGPRVNSPLHF.

J is TRBJ2-7 and V is TRBV7-6; D possibly corresponds to TRBD2 (6 bases). CDR3 length: 15 residues. Trimming shortened V by 0 bases and J by 6 bases, and 15 bases separated the two germline ends. CDR1 and CDR2 (germline): SGHVS, FNYEAQ. CDR3 protein: CASSLASGVVGEQYF. In DNA, the CDR3 is TGTGCCAGCAGCTTAGCGTCGGGGGTTGTGGGCGAGCAGTACTTC. Supplemented by reference TRBV7-6 and TRBJ2-7, the full variable domain reads GAGVSQSPRYKVTKRGQDVALRCDPISGHVSLYWYRQALGQGPEFLTYFNYEAQQDKSGLPNDRFSAERPEGSISTLTIQRTEQRDSAMYRCASSLASGVVGEQYFGPGTRLTVT.

The chain has TRBV5-1 and TRBJ1-1; 8 bases agree with TRBD1. The CDR3 consists of 15 residues. J gave up 2 bases and V 0 bases, and 3 bases lay outside the gene matches. Germline V lookup: CDR1 SGHRS, CDR2 YFSETQ. The CDR3 coding sequence is TGCGCCAGCAGCTTGGGGACAGGGTATAACACTGAAGCTTTCTTT. Amino acids: CASSLGTGYNTEAFF.